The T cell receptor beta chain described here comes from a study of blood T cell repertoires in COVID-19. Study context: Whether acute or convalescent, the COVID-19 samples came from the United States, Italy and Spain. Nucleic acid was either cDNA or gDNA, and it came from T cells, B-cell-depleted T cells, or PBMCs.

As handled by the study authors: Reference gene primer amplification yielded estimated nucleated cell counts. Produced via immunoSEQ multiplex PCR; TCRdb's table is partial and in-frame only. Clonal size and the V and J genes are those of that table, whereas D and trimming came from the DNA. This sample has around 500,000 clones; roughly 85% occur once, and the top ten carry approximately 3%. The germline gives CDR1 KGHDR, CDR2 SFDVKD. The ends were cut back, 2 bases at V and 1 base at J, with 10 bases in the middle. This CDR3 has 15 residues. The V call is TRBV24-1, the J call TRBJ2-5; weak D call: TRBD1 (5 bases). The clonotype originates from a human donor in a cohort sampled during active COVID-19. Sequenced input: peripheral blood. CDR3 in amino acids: CATSDSDRIQETQYF. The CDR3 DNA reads TGTGCCACCAGTGATTCTGACAGAATCCAAGAGACCCAGTACTTC.